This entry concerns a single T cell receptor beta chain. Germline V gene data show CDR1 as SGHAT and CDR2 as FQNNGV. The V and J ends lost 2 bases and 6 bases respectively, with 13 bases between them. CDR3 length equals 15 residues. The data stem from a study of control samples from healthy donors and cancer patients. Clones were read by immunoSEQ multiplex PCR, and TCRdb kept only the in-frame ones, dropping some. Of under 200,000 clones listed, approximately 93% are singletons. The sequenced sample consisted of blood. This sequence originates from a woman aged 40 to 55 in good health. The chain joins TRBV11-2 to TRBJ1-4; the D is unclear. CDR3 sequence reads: CASSLHGEVDEKLFF. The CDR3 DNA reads TGTGCCAGCAGCTTACACGGGGAGGTGGATGAAAAACTGTTTTTT.